This T cell receptor (beta chain) was recovered during a study of cytomegalovirus exposure and HLA in healthy donors. In this sample, this clone turned up a few times. CDR1 and CDR2 (germline): LGHNA, YNFKEQ. The length of the CDR3 is 12 residues. Trimming took off 1 base at V and 6 bases at J, with 7 bases between the two ends. In the PCR, 60 Vbeta and 13 Jbeta primers were used. This table comes from immunoSEQ multiplex PCR, and its TCRdb copy is limited to in-frame clones, with some not included. Of 150,000 or so clones listed, roughly 70% are singletons. At collection, donors were nominally healthy, but unrecorded immune exposures were probable.

This rearrangement joins TRBV4-2 to TRBJ2-7; D gene unclear. This TCR derives from a man aged 18 to 29 in good health and CMV-seropositive. The sequenced sample consisted of PBMCs. CDR3 sequence reads: CASSQGAGEQYF. CDR3 sequence (DNA): TGTGCCAGCAGCCAAGGGGCTGGCGAGCAGTACTTC.